The TCR beta chain described here comes from a study of T cell responses to AZD1222 COVID-19 vaccine. Libraries were prepared by immunoSEQ multiplex PCR; TCRdb keeps only in-frame clonotypes and omits some of them. The specimen's table records some 150,000 clones. Trimming shortened V by 3 bases and J by 0 bases, and 9 bases separated the two germline ends. The CDR3 runs to 15 residues. The germline gives CDR1 LNHDA, CDR2 SQIVND (reference sequence). The sequenced material came from peripheral blood. The clonotype originates from an adult in good health. This chain joins TRBV19 and TRBJ1-5; D gene unclear. The CDR3 spells CASSIGLYSNQPQHF. The CDR3 DNA sequence: TGTGCCAGTAGTATCGGGTTATATAGCAATCAGCCCCAGCATTTT.